Reported below is one TCR beta chain. The data were obtained in a study of blood T cell repertoires in COVID-19. Whole-study context: PBMCs, B-cell-depleted T cells, or T cells provided the cDNA or gDNA that made up the material.

In the source study's methods: Nucleated cell number was recorded as an estimate derived from reference gene primer amplification. The protocol was immunoSEQ multiplex PCR, while the TCRdb copy is restricted to in-frame clones and leaves out a portion. The V and J calls and clone size are taken from that table; D and trimming were inferred from the DNA. The table shows about 170,000 clones, with 85% occurring only once. While infection was still active, Seattle patients were enrolled and then followed longitudinally. The CDR3 runs to 16 residues. V dropped 5 bases and J dropped 0; count of bases not matched to a gene: 5. Germline V gene sequence: CDR1 SGHAT, CDR2 FQNNGV.

The receptor was derived from a woman older than 75 with COVID-19, enrolled during active disease. Sample: peripheral blood. The chain couples TRBV11-2 to TRBJ2-5; 11 nucleotides align to TRBD2. CDR3 loop: CASSASSGGYQETQYF. The CDR3 nucleotides are TGTGCCAGCAGCGCGTCTAGCGGGGGGTACCAAGAGACCCAGTACTTC.